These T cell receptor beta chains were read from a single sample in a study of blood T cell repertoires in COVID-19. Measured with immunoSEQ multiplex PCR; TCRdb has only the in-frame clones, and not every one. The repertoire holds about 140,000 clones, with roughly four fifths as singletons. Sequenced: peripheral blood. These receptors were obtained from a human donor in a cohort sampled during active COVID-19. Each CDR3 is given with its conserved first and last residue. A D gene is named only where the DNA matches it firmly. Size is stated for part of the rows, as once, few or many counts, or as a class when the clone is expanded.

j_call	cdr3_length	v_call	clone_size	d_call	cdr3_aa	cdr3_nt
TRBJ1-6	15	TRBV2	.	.	CASSGREQANSPLHF	TGTGCCAGCAGTGGGAGGGAACAAGCAAATTCACCCCTCCACTTT
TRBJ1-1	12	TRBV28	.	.	CASSLYRSEAFF	TGTGCCAGCAGTTTATATCGGTCTGAAGCTTTCTTT
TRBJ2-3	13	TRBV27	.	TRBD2	CASKALAADTQYF	TGTGCCAGCAAAGCCCTAGCGGCAGATACGCAGTATTTT
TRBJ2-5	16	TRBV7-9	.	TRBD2	CASSSDRLAPQETQYF	TGTGCCAGCAGCTCCGACCGACTAGCTCCGCAAGAGACCCAGTACTTC
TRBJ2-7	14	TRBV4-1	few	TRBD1	CASSRDRGSYEQYF	TGCGCCAGCAGCAGGGACAGGGGATCCTACGAGCAGTACTTC
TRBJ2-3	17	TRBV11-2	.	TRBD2	CASSSSRLAGDPDTQYF	TGTGCCAGCAGCTCCTCCAGGTTAGCGGGAGACCCAGATACGCAGTATTTT
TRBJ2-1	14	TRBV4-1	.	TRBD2	CASSGGLAGYEQFF	TGCGCCAGCAGCGGGGGACTAGCGGGGTATGAGCAGTTCTTC
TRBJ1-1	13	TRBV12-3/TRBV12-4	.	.	CASSTGSNTEAFF	TGTGCCAGCAGCACAGGGTCGAACACTGAAGCTTTCTTT
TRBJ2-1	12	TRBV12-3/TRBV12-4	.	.	CASSLAQRTWFF	TGTGCCAGCAGTTTAGCGCAAAGGACTTGGTTCTTC
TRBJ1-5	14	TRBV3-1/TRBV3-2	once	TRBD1	CASSHGTGGQPQHF	TGTGCCAGCAGCCACGGGACAGGAGGGCAGCCCCAGCATTTT
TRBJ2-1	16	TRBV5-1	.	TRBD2	CASSLGSGRAHNEQFF	TGCGCCAGCAGCTTGGGAAGCGGGAGGGCCCACAATGAGCAGTTCTTC
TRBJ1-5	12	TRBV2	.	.	CASRTGQEPQHF	TGTGCCAGCAGGACAGGTCAGGAGCCCCAGCATTTT
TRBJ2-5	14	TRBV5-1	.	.	CASSLGGPGETQYF	TGCGCCAGCAGCTTAGGAGGGCCAGGAGAGACCCAGTACTTC
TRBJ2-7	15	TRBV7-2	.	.	CASSLTDPTSYEQYF	TGTGCCAGCAGCTTAACCGACCCTACTAGCTACGAGCAGTACTTC
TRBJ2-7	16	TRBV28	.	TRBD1	CASSLMGTGGSYEQYF	TGTGCCAGCAGTTTAATGGGGACAGGGGGCTCCTACGAGCAGTACTTC
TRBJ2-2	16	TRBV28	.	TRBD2	CASRGGSGSLSGELFF	TGTGCCAGCAGGGGGGGTAGCGGGAGCTTATCCGGGGAGCTGTTTTTT
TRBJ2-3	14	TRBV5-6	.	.	CASSRRGGTDTQYF	TGTGCCAGCAGCCGGAGGGGAGGCACAGATACGCAGTATTTT
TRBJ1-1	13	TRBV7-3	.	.	CASSFSRGTEAFF	TGTGCCAGCAGCTTTTCACGGGGCACTGAAGCTTTCTTT
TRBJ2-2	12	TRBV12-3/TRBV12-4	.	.	CASNSRTGELFF	TGTGCCAGCAACAGTAGGACCGGGGAGCTGTTTTTT
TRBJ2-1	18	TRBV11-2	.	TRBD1	CASSLGGTGATSYNEQFF	TGTGCCAGCAGCTTAGGGGGGACAGGGGCCACGTCCTACAATGAGCAGTTCTTC
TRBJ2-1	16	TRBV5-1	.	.	CASSLGSGRGHNEQFF	TGCGCCAGCAGCTTGGGGTCGGGCAGGGGCCACAATGAGCAGTTCTTC
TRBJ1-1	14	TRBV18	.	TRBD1	CASSPGQARTEAFF	TGTGCCAGCTCACCCGGACAGGCTCGCACTGAAGCTTTCTTT
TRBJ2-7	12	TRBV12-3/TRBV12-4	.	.	CASSPVTYEQYF	TGTGCCAGCAGCCCCGTAACCTACGAGCAGTACTTC
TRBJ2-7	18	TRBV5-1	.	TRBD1	CASSSPPYSGQGSYEQYF	TGCGCCAGCAGTTCACCCCCTTATTCGGGACAGGGTTCCTACGAGCAGTACTTC
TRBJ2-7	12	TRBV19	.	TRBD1	CASSPQGYEQYF	TGTGCCAGTAGTCCACAGGGGTACGAGCAGTACTTC
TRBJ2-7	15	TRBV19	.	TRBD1	CASSMRQGTSYEQYF	TGTGCCAGTAGTATGAGACAGGGGACCTCCTACGAGCAGTACTTC
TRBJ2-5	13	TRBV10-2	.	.	CASSEGREETQYF	TGCGCCAGCAGTGAAGGCAGGGAAGAGACCCAGTACTTC
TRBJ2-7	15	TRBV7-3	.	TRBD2	CASSPGTSGTYEQYF	TGTGCCAGCAGCCCGGGGACTAGCGGAACGTACGAGCAGTACTTC
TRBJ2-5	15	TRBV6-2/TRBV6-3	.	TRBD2	CASSYMGGSEKTQYF	TGTGCCAGCAGTTACATGGGCGGGAGTGAGAAGACCCAGTACTTC
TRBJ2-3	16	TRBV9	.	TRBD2	CASSPRGGRALDTQYF	TGTGCCAGCAGCCCGAGGGGCGGGAGGGCCTTAGATACGCAGTATTTT
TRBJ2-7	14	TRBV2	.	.	CASSAWRGFNEQYF	TGTGCCAGCAGTGCTTGGAGGGGATTCAACGAGCAGTACTTC
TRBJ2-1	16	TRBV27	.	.	CASSFLGAPSYNEQFF	TGTGCCAGCAGTTTCCTAGGGGCCCCCTCCTACAATGAGCAGTTCTTC
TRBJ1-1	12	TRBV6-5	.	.	CASRFGQSEAFF	TGTGCCAGCAGGTTCGGACAGTCTGAAGCTTTCTTT
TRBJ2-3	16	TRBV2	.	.	CASSEAPRGGTDTQYF	TGTGCCAGCAGTGAAGCCCCCCGGGGTGGCACAGATACGCAGTATTTT
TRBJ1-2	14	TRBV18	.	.	CASSPPQGRNGYTF	TGTGCCAGCTCACCACCACAGGGTAGGAATGGCTACACCTTC
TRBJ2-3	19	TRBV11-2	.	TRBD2	CAMPQRAGGPLLPTDTQYF	TGTGCCATGCCACAGAGGGCGGGAGGGCCTTTACTACCCACAGATACGCAGTATTTT
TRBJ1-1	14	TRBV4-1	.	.	CASSQGKRVTEAFF	TGCGCCAGCAGCCAAGGGAAGAGGGTGACTGAAGCTTTCTTT
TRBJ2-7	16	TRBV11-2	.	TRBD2	CASSSKTSGRVYEQYF	TGTGCCAGCAGCTCGAAGACTAGCGGGAGAGTCTACGAGCAGTACTTC
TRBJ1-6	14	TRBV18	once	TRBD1	CASSPGTGNSPLHF	TGTGCCAGCTCACCCGGGACAGGGAATTCACCCCTCCACTTT
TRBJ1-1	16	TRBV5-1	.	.	CASSLDGPGLNTEAFF	TGCGCCAGCAGCTTGGACGGGCCAGGGCTGAACACTGAAGCTTTCTTT
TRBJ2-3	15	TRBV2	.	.	CASSSSRPSTDTQYF	TGTGCCAGCAGCTCGTCGAGGCCAAGCACAGATACGCAGTATTTT
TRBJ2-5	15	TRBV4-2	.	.	CASSQDRAGVETQYF	TGTGCCAGCAGCCAAGATCGGGCAGGGGTTGAGACCCAGTACTTC
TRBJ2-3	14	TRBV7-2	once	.	CASSLSSYTDTQYF	TGTGCCAGCAGCTTAAGTTCCTACACAGATACGCAGTATTTT
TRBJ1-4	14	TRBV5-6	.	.	CASSLGQTNEKLFF	TGTGCCAGCAGCTTAGGACAGACCAATGAAAAACTGTTTTTT
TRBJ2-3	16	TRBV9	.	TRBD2	CASSVELAGGNPTQYF	TGTGCCAGCAGCGTAGAACTAGCGGGAGGTAATCCTACGCAGTATTTT
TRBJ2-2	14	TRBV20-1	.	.	CSASRTPNTGELFF	TGCAGTGCTAGTCGGACACCCAACACCGGGGAGCTGTTTTTT
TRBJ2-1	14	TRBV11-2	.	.	CASSLASSYNEQFF	TGTGCCAGCAGCTTAGCCTCTTCCTACAATGAGCAGTTCTTC
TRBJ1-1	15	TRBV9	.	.	CASSVTTGSNTEAFF	TGTGCCAGCAGCGTAACAACAGGGTCTAACACTGAAGCTTTCTTT
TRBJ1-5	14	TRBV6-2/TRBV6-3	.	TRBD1	CASSGDSNYQPQHF	TGTGCCAGCAGTGGGGACAGTAACTATCAGCCCCAGCATTTT
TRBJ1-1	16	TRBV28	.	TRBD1	CASSPGARGMNTEAFF	TGTGCCAGCAGCCCCGGGGCCAGGGGGATGAACACTGAAGCTTTCTTT
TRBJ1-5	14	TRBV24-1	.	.	CATSLSGGGQPQHF	TGTGCCACCAGTCTTTCGGGGGGTGGTCAGCCCCAGCATTTT
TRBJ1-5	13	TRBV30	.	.	CASALGEQRPQHF	TGTGCCTCAGCGCTCGGGGAACAGCGGCCCCAGCATTTT
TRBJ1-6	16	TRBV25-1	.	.	CASAGSNGAANSPLHF	TGTGCCAGCGCCGGCTCGAACGGCGCGGCAAATTCACCCCTCCACTTT